This T cell receptor (beta chain) appears in the sequencing data of a study of T cell responses to AZD1222 COVID-19 vaccine. Overall study results and limits: The reported proportion of spike-specific TCRs targeting unmutated variant regions was nearly half.

Using immunoSEQ multiplex PCR, the repertoire was profiled, and TCRdb retains in-frame clones only, with some absent. The repertoire holds 100,000 to 110,000 clones, with around nine tenths as singletons. As concerns this clone: Its specificity is not known.

The CDR3 extends over 16 amino acids. V trimming: 0 bases; J trimming: 8 bases; junction bases outside the gene matches: 6. Germline V gene data show CDR1 as ENHRY and CDR2 as SYGVKD. The sequence was obtained from an adult in good health. Source: peripheral blood, taken on day 0 of AZD1222 vaccination. The chain combines TRBV10-3 with TRBJ2-1, with 11 bases identical to TRBD2. The CDR3 coding sequence is TGTGCCATCAGTGAGTCGGGACTAGCGGCAGGGGATGAGCAGTTCTTC. Translating it yields CAISESGLAAGDEQFF.